A single sample gave rise to the 5 T cell receptor beta chains below, sequenced in a study of blood T cell repertoires in COVID-19. The method was immunoSEQ multiplex PCR; TCRdb's version includes in-frame clones alone and lacks a portion of them. Counted here are about 280,000 clones, roughly 88% occurring once; the ten biggest clones make up around 2.9%. Sample: peripheral blood. The source is a woman in her 30s with active or convalescent COVID-19.

This sequence joins TRBV2 and TRBJ2-3; D may be TRBD1 (8 bases). V lost 11 bases and J lost 7, with 22 bases in between. This CDR3 comprises 14 residues. The V gene's germline CDR1 is SNHLY and CDR2 FYNNEI. The CDR3: CAHLNRGGPNTQYF. As DNA, the CDR3 is TGTGCCCACTTAAACAGGGGGGGGCCGAATACGCAGTATTTT. The complete variable domain, with remaining parts taken from reference TRBV2 and TRBJ2-3, reads EPEVTQTPSHQVTQMGQEVILRCVPISNHLYFYWYRQILGQKVEFLVSFYNNEISEKSEIFDDQFSVERPDGSNFTLKIRSTKLEDSAMYFCAHLNRGGPNTQYFGPGTRLTVL.

This clone was seen a single time. The V and J genes are TRBV19 and TRBJ1-1, with 7 bases lining up with TRBD1. V lost 3 bases to trimming and J lost 2 bases; unmatched junction nucleotides: 6. The CDR3 totals 15 residues. Germline values: CDR1 LNHDA, CDR2 SQIVND (reference sequence). The DNA of the CDR3 is TGTGCCAGTAGTATCCGACAGGGAGGAAACACTGAAGCTTTCTTT. Protein sequence: CASSIRQGGNTEAFF.

The rearrangement joins TRBV5-1 to TRBJ2-1; D gene uncertain. This CDR3 contains 13 residues. Germline lookup yields CDR1 SGHRS and CDR2 YFSETQ. V lost 2 bases and J 5 bases, leaving 8 bases between the germline ends. The CDR3, as DNA: TGCGCCAGCAGCTTTGGCAGAAACAATGAGCAGTTCTTC. Translating it yields CASSFGRNNEQFF.

Regarding this clone: An end of the junction differs from the germline gene, which may be a read error. The V gene is TRBV30, the J gene TRBJ1-2; 9 positions match TRBD1. This CDR3 region has 13 residues. CDR1 GTSNPN and CDR2 SVGIG come from the germline V gene (reference sequence). CDR3 region: CAGSQQGAGGYTF. The CDR3 bases are TGTGCCGGGAGCCAACAGGGGGCGGGGGGCTACACCTTC.

The V gene is TRBV29-1, the J gene TRBJ1-2; 8 positions agree with TRBD1. The CDR3 loop spans 14 amino acids. From germline, CDR1 is SQVTM and CDR2 ANQGSEA. Germline trimming cut 4 bases from V and 4 bases from J; bases unmatched to any gene: 8. The CDR3 DNA is TGCAGCGTTGGCCGGGACAGGAGGGCCTATGGCTACACCTTC. This sequence encodes CSVGRDRRAYGYTF. Complete variable domain (other parts from reference TRBV29-1 and TRBJ1-2): SAVISQKPSRDICQRGTSLTIQCQVDSQVTMMFWYRQQPGQSLTLIATANQGSEATYESGFVIDKFPISRPNLTFSTLTVSNMSPEDSSIYLCSVGRDRRAYGYTFGSGTRLTVV.